Listed below are T cell receptor beta chains from one sample, sequenced in a study of T-cell reconstitution after alpha-beta-depleted transplantation in children. TCRdb recomputed calls from the PCR reads with MiXCR, one row per CDR3 protein. The sample has fewer than 700,000 distinct CDR3 sequences, around 23% seen once. This material consisted of PBMCs, mostly from graft donor cells, taken 360 days after TCRalphabeta/CD19-depleted stem cell transplant. Receptors originate from a boy under two years old who had a stem cell transplant for acute myeloid leukemia, so the T cells may come from the graft donor. Both conserved end residues are part of each CDR3. The D gene is left open where the match is weak. A row's size may be missing; if present it is once, few, many or a size class.

V,D,J,size,DNA,CDR3
TRBV20-1,TRBD2,TRBJ2-7,NA,TGCAGTACAAGCGGTAGCGGGGGGGTCTACGAGCAGTACTTC,CSTSGSGGVYEQYF
TRBV24-1,TRBD2,TRBJ2-5,NA,TGTGCCACCAGTGATTTCAGCAGCGGGGGAAACCAAGAGACCCAGTACTTC,CATSDFSSGGNQETQYF
TRBV7-3,TRBD2,TRBJ2-4,NA,TGTGCCAGCAGCTCAACTACCTGGACTAGCGGGGGGATAAGCAAAAACATTCAGTACTTC,CASSSTTWTSGGISKNIQYF
TRBV20-1,NA,TRBJ2-7,NA,TGCAGTGCAACCCGACGTGGCGGCCCCTACGAGCAGTACTTC,CSATRRGGPYEQYF
TRBV20-1,NA,TRBJ2-5,many,TGCAGTGCTTCAGGGTTGGAGACCCAGTACTTC,CSASGLETQYF
TRBV4-3,NA,TRBJ2-3,few,TGCGCCAGCAGCCAAGACCCCTTACGAGATACGCAGTATTTT,CASSQDPLRDTQYF
TRBV5-1,NA,TRBJ2-1,many,TGCGCCAGCAGCTTTTCCTCGGACGCTAATGAGCAGTTCTTC,CASSFSSDANEQFF
TRBV5-5,TRBD1,TRBJ2-1,NA,TGTGCCAGCAGCTTCTGGACAGGGGATGAGCAGTTCTTC,CASSFWTGDEQFF
TRBV13,TRBD2,TRBJ2-3,NA,TGTGCCAGCAGCCCTAGCGGGGTAGCGGGAACAGATACGCAGTATTTT,CASSPSGVAGTDTQYF
TRBV4-2,TRBD2,TRBJ2-5,NA,TGTGCCAGCAGCCCTCTCGCGCTTATGGCGGGGGTCCAAGAGACCCAGTACTTC,CASSPLALMAGVQETQYF
TRBV20-1,NA,TRBJ2-5,few,TGCAGTGCTTTAAGGACGCAAGAGACCCAGTACTTC,CSALRTQETQYF
TRBV4-3,NA,TRBJ2-5,few,TGCGCCAGCAGCCAGAAAAGAGGGGAGACCCAGTACTTC,CASSQKRGETQYF
TRBV10-3,TRBD1,TRBJ2-7,many,TGTGCCATCAGTGCAGACAGGGGGCGTATCGACGAGCAGTACTTC,CAISADRGRIDEQYF
TRBV5-1,TRBD2,TRBJ2-1,NA,TGCGCCAGCAGCTTTGGTAGCGGGGGGAAGCAGTTCTTC,CASSFGSGGKQFF
TRBV5-8,NA,TRBJ1-2,NA,TGTGCCAGCAGCTCTTTTGCACCACACGACTACACCTTC,CASSSFAPHDYTF
TRBV21-1,NA,TRBJ2-1,many,TGTGCCAGCAGCCCTCCGCCATCCGATGAGCAGTTCTTC,CASSPPPSDEQFF
TRBV24-1,TRBD1,TRBJ2-3,NA,TGTGCCACCAGTGATTTTCGGGACAGTAACACAGATACGCAGTATTTT,CATSDFRDSNTDTQYF
TRBV5-5,NA,TRBJ2-2,NA,TGTGCCAGCAGCTCGGTAGGGGGGGGGACCACCGGGGAGCTGTTTTTT,CASSSVGGGTTGELFF
TRBV5-5,NA,TRBJ2-1,NA,TGTGCCAGCAGCTTTCCGCGCTCCTACAATGAGCAGTTCTTC,CASSFPRSYNEQFF
TRBV20-1,TRBD2,TRBJ2-5,few,TGCAGTGCTAGCCTCCGGGTTGCCAGCGGGGAAGAGACCCAGTACTTC,CSASLRVASGEETQYF
TRBV13,NA,TRBJ1-4,NA,TGTGCCAGCAGCCTGGCGCTAAATGAAAAACTGTTTTTT,CASSLALNEKLFF
TRBV20-1,NA,TRBJ2-2,few,TGCAGTGCTAGAGCGGAACAGCCGAACACCGGGGAGCTGTTTTTT,CSARAEQPNTGELFF
TRBV29-1,NA,TRBJ2-1,many,TGCAGCGTTGGTCCCCCTAGCTACGGGAATGAGCAGTTCTTC,CSVGPPSYGNEQFF
TRBV20-1,TRBD2,TRBJ2-7,few,TGCAGTGCTAGAGTCCCCCAGTGGATAGCGGGGGCCTACGAGCAGTACTTC,CSARVPQWIAGAYEQYF
TRBV18,TRBD2,TRBJ2-1,NA,TGTGCCAGCTCACCCGCTAGCGGGATCTACAATGAGCAGTTCTTC,CASSPASGIYNEQFF
TRBV5-6,NA,TRBJ2-1,NA,TGTGCCAGCAGCTTTCCCAGCGACAATGAGCAGTTCTTC,CASSFPSDNEQFF
TRBV29-1,TRBD1,TRBJ2-5,few,TGCAGCGTCCACGGGACAGGGGAAGAGACCCAGTACTTC,CSVHGTGEETQYF
TRBV20-1,NA,TRBJ2-7,many,TGCAGTGCTAGAGCACAGGGTTTGTACGAGCAGTACTTC,CSARAQGLYEQYF
TRBV9,NA,TRBJ1-6,NA,TGTGCCAGCAGCGTAGGGCCCGAGCGCTCCTATAATTCACCCCTCCACTTT,CASSVGPERSYNSPLHF
TRBV9,NA,TRBJ2-3,many,TGTGCCAGCAGCGCGAAGGGGGGCACAGATACGCAGTATTTT,CASSAKGGTDTQYF
TRBV2,NA,TRBJ2-1,few,TGTGCCAGCAGTGTCCCGGGCGGGACCCCTGAGTTCTTC,CASSVPGGTPEFF
TRBV25-1,NA,TRBJ2-5,few,TGTGCCAGCACAGGGTTGGGAGGGACCCAGTACTTC,CASTGLGGTQYF
TRBV11-2,TRBD1,TRBJ1-2,NA,TGTGCCAGCAGCTCCCGAACTTGGACAGGGCTCGAAGCCTACTATGGCTACACCTTC,CASSSRTWTGLEAYYGYTF
TRBV13,TRBD2,TRBJ2-1,few,TGTGCCAGCAGCCGGCGGGGGTACAATGAGCAGTTCTTC,CASSRRGYNEQFF
TRBV29-1,TRBD1,TRBJ1-5,NA,TGCAGCGTTGAATGTGGACAGGGGTGTATTCAGCCCCAGCATTTT,CSVECGQGCIQPQHF
TRBV6-5,NA,TRBJ1-1,NA,TGTGCCAGCAGACGGGGTATCTCTGAAGCTTTCTTT,CASRRGISEAFF
TRBV5-1,TRBD1,TRBJ2-1,NA,TGCGCCAGCAGCTTGGTAGGTAGAGGACAGGGGGCAAGAAATGAGCAGTTCTTC,CASSLVGRGQGARNEQFF
TRBV6-2/TRBV6-3,TRBD2,TRBJ2-1,NA,TGTGCCAGCAGTTACCTGACTAGCGGGGGGGCCCTTGGGAATGAGCAGTTCTTC,CASSYLTSGGALGNEQFF
TRBV11-2,NA,TRBJ1-1,NA,TGTGCCAGCAGCTTTGGCTCCAGCACGGAGAACACTGAAGCTTTCTTT,CASSFGSSTENTEAFF
TRBV7-2,TRBD2,TRBJ2-3,many,TGTGCCAGCAGCCCAGGACTAGCGGTGGGGGATACGCAGTATTTT,CASSPGLAVGDTQYF
TRBV24-1,NA,TRBJ2-3,NA,TGTGCCACCAGTGACTTAGGGATCACAGATACGCAGTATTTT,CATSDLGITDTQYF
TRBV3-1,TRBD1,TRBJ2-1,many,TGTGCCAGCAGCCCGTACCAGGGACAGGCGCCCCATGAGCAGTTCTTC,CASSPYQGQAPHEQFF